The clone carrying this TCR beta chain occurred many times. As yet, its antigen is unknown. A CD8+CD4-CCR7+CD45RA+ gate was used to sort naive CD8 T cells. TCRdb passed the PCR reads through MiXCR, listing each CDR3 protein once. The table includes about 54,000 distinct CDR3 sequences, under 30% detected once. This sample is part of a study of molecular identifiers for immune sequencing clone quantification. Study conclusions and caveats: Spike-in Jurkat TCR RNA from a single cell reportedly registered among 900,000 to 1,000,000 naive cells.

V was clipped by 7 bases and J by 5 bases, with 15 bases between them. Germline loops: CDR1 LNHDA, CDR2 SQIVND (reference sequence). This CDR3 contains 13 residues. This TCR was recovered from a human donor in good health. Some libraries in this study had Jurkat cell RNA spiked in. Material: naive CD8+ T cells from blood, with Jurkat cell RNA spiked in. Described subset: FACS-sorted CD8+CD4-CCR7+CD45RA+ naive T cells. The chain has TRBV19 and TRBJ2-7; perhaps TRBD1 as D (6 bases). Here the CDR3 DNA reads TGTGCCAGTAAGGGGGTTTTTGGAAACGAGCAGTACTTC. It codes for CASKGVFGNEQYF.